This T cell receptor beta chain derives from a study of blood T cells in healthy people across ages. Primers used in a second PCR of roughly 6 to 12 cycles were a sample-barcoded 5' primer and a J-beta primer mix. TCRdb passed the 5' RACE reads through MiXCR, listing each CDR3 protein once. Here the sample spans around 1.5 million distinct CDR3 sequences, about 35% being singletons. This CDR3 has 13 residues. From germline, CDR1 is KGHDR and CDR2 SFDVKD. Trimming took 0 bases from V and 5 from J, leaving 6 bases between them. This clonotype was seen only a few times. The sequenced sample consisted of blood. The J gene is TRBJ1-1, the V gene TRBV24-1, with D unclear. The origin of this receptor is a woman in her twenties or thirties in good health. The CDR3 loop reads CATSDLGGTEAFF. The CDR3 DNA reads as TGTGCCACCAGTGATTTGGGTGGGACTGAAGCTTTCTTT.